The 16 T cell receptor beta chains presented below share a single source sample, sequenced in a study of regulatory T cells in long-lasting Graves disease (dated by TCRdb to the early 2020s). The time point label here, explained by the study, means: newly diagnosed GD, antithyroid drugs for less than 3 months. For both TCR sequencing and RNA sequencing, RNA was extracted from PBMCs using TRIzol. The library relied on multiplex PCR. The instrument was an Illumina HiSeq 4000. TCR beta libraries were built with iRepertoire HTBI primers and Arm-PCR amplification of CDR3 regions. The public reads were run again by TCRdb, first through fastp at Q25 and then through MiXCR, and only productive beta chains were kept. Each record represents a unique CDR3 protein, reported with the most common genes and DNA among its rows. Across this sample there are roughly 520,000 distinct CDR3 sequences, with approximately 12% seen only once. The biggest ten clones account for about 8.3% of the sample.

The data were also submitted as part of a second study, on T cells in Graves' hyperthyroidism and ophthalmopathy.

The specimen comprised peripheral blood mononuclear cells (PBMCs), sampled at new diagnosis, from a patient treated with antithyroid drugs. The receptors here all came from a woman aged 25-40 years with Graves disease. Donor details come from another sample of the same person, matched by shared clones.

The table lists this clonotype with many counts. The V gene is TRBV6-1, the J gene TRBJ2-2; D is unclear. The CDR3 is made up of 13 amino acids. The ends were cut back, 6 bases at V and 7 bases at J, with 12 bases in the middle. Germline lookup yields CDR1 MNHNS and CDR2 SASEGT. Written as DNA, the CDR3 is TGTGCCAGCAGGATACAGCATGGCGGGGAGCTGTTTTTT. It codes for CASRIQHGGELFF.

This clonotype came up many times. V gene TRBV6-2 or TRBV6-3 combines with J gene TRBJ2-3, with 7 nucleotides matching TRBD2. There are 15 residues in the CDR3. V shed 4 bases and J 2 bases; nucleotides not matched to a gene: 6. Germline V gives CDR1 MNHEY, CDR2 SVGEGT. The CDR3 loop reads CASSSIAGNTDTQYF. The CDR3 coding sequence is TGTGCCAGCAGTTCCATAGCGGGCAACACAGATACGCAGTATTTT.

This clonotype was counted ten times or more. The rearrangement links TRBV6-1 to TRBJ1-4; D gene ambiguous. V was pared by 7 bases and J by 6 bases, with 12 bases between. The CDR3 covers 13 residues. Germline CDR1 reads MNHNS; CDR2 reads SASEGT. CDR3 region: CASKDVIHEKLFF. The CDR3 nucleotides read TGTGCCAGCAAGGACGTGATACATGAAAAACTGTTTTTT.

Points on this clonotype: It may be a read error: a sequence one base away is much more abundant. This rearrangement joins TRBV15 to TRBJ2-3; TRBD2 matches 9 bases. The length of the CDR3 is 17 residues. The germline V gene has CDR1 LNHNV and CDR2 YYDKDF (reference sequence). The CDR3 sequence is CDTSGGPGSRIPDTQYF. The CDR3 nucleotides are TGTGACACCAGCGGGGGGCCGGGATCCCGAATTCCAGATACGCAGTATTTT.

This clonotype appeared a few times. One end of the junction does not line up with germline, which may come from a read error. This chain joins TRBV7-2 and TRBJ1-2, with a weak D call TRBD1 (6 bases). Germline CDR1 is SGHTA and CDR2 is FQGNSA. This CDR3 contains 14 residues. CDR3 sequence: CASSLLRGNSGYTF. As DNA, the CDR3 is TGTGCCAGCAGCTTATTGAGGGGGAACTCTGGCTACACCTTC.

This clonotype occurred many times. The chain couples TRBV28 to TRBJ2-3; 9 bases map to TRBD1. Germline CDR1 MDHEN, CDR2 SYDVKM. V lost 3 bases and J lost 4; bases outside the gene matches: 14. The CDR3 totals 18 residues. CDR3 region: CASSFTGGVVNDADTQYF. The DNA of the CDR3 is TGTGCCAGCAGTTTCACAGGGGGCGTCGTGAATGATGCAGATACGCAGTATTTT.

This clonotype came up many times. The genes are TRBV24-1 and TRBJ2-1, with D possibly matching TRBD2 (5 bases). The CDR3 sequence is 14 residues long. Trimming removed 8 bases at V and 0 bases at J, with 10 bases between. Germline values: CDR1 KGHDR, CDR2 SFDVKD. The CDR3 DNA reads as TGTGCCACCATGGGGAGCGCCTCCTACAATGAGCAGTTCTTC. This translates into CATMGSASYNEQFF.

This clonotype was recorded a few times. V gene TRBV5-1 combines with J gene TRBJ2-7; 10 positions match TRBD2. CDR3 size: 14 residues. Unmatched junction bases numbered 6, after V lost 2 bases and J lost 7 bases. Germline lookup yields CDR1 SGHRS and CDR2 YFSETQ. CDR3: CASSLAGGAREQYF. The CDR3 nucleotides are TGCGCCAGCAGCTTAGCGGGAGGGGCACGTGAGCAGTACTTC.

The chain carries TRBV7-8 and TRBJ2-7; TRBD2 might be the D (5 bases). V lost 5 bases and J lost 5, with 22 bases in between. CDR1 is SGHVS, CDR2 FQNEAQ, per germline. This CDR3 has 16 amino acids. The CDR3 region has the DNA TGTGCCAGCAGCCCCATTTGGGAGTTGGGATCCGACGAGCAGTACTTC. It translates to CASSPIWELGSDEQYF.

This clonotype was seen a few times. V gene TRBV4-1 combines with J gene TRBJ1-5; no firm D call. Germline CDR1 is MGHRA and CDR2 is YSYEKL. The CDR3 loop spans 15 amino acids. V lost 0 bases and J 0 bases, leaving 6 bases between the germline ends. This CDR3 reads CASSQEQASNQPQHF. The CDR3 nucleotides are TGCGCCAGCAGCCAAGAGCAGGCTAGCAATCAGCCCCAGCATTTT.

In the case of this clonotype: Given a much more abundant clone one base away, this may be a read error. No conserved phenylalanine or tryptophan ends this CDR3, so it is likely a read error. This chain joins TRBV7-2 and TRBJ2-3; no reliable D call. The CDR3 runs to 15 residues. Trimming pared 7 bases from V and 0 bases from J, leaving 14 bases between. Per the germline V gene, CDR1 is SGHTA and CDR2 is FQGNSA. CDR3 nucleotides: TGTGCCAGCAAAGAGTCCTCCTTCAGCACAGATACGCAGTATCTT. Protein: CASKESSFSTDTQYL.

This clonotype was observed many times. The gene calls are TRBV24-1 and TRBJ1-5; D uncertain. The CDR3 consists of 15 residues. Germline loops: CDR1 KGHDR, CDR2 SFDVKD. V was shortened by 3 bases and J by 2 bases, with 10 bases between the two germline ends. The DNA for the CDR3 is TGTGCCACCAGTGATCCCATGGGAGGCAATCAGCCCCAGCATTTT. This gives the protein CATSDPMGGNQPQHF.

This clonotype was counted many times. CDR3 loop: CSAGTAANYGYTF. In nucleotides, the CDR3 is TGCAGTGCCGGGACAGCGGCTAACTATGGCTACACCTTC. The rearrangement joins TRBV20-1 to TRBJ1-2, with 7 nucleotides matching TRBD1. CDR3 length: 13 residues. Unmatched junction bases numbered 4, after V lost 6 bases and J lost 0 bases. CDR1 is DFQATT and CDR2 is SNEGSKA in the germline V gene (reference sequence).

This clonotype was seen repeatedly, ten times or more. This chain uses TRBV20-1 with TRBJ1-6; D not resolved. The CDR3 has 13 amino acids. Trimming took 3 bases from V and 8 from J, leaving 11 bases between them. Germline V CDR1 and CDR2: DFQATT, SNEGSKA (reference sequence). The CDR3 DNA sequence: TGCAGTGCTAGGGCGTCGGCGGATTCACCCCTCCACTTT. It yields the protein CSARASADSPLHF.

This clonotype was seen a handful of times. The genes are TRBV4-1 and TRBJ1-2, with TRBD1 matching 7 bases. This CDR3 has 14 residues. V gave up 3 bases and J gave up 5 bases; unmatched junction bases: 6. Germline V gene lookup returns CDR1 MGHRA and CDR2 YSYEKL. CDR3 in DNA: TGCGCCAGCAGCCACGAGGGGGCCGCGTATGGCTACACCTTC. This codes for CASSHEGAAYGYTF.

The chain combines TRBV14 with TRBJ2-7, with D uncertain. CDR1 is SGHDN, CDR2 FVKESK, per germline. V was trimmed by 6 bases and J by 5 bases, leaving 23 bases between them. The CDR3 is 16 amino acids. The CDR3 protein is CASSPLRTGFLDEQYF. The DNA for the CDR3 is TGTGCCAGCAGTCCCTTGAGGACGGGTTTTTTGGACGAGCAGTACTTC.